Below, 3 T cell receptor beta chains from the same sample are listed, as sequenced in a study of tumor-infiltrating lymphocytes in oesophageal squamous cell carcinoma. TCRdb re-called the PCR reads through MiXCR, storing one row per CDR3 protein. The sample holds approximately 15,000 distinct CDR3 sequences, around 51% seen once. Source material: esophageal tumor tissue. These receptors originate from a female donor with esophageal squamous cell carcinoma.

In this sample, this clonotype turned up once. The chain is built from TRBV7-8 and TRBJ2-6, with 8 positions matching TRBD2. The CDR3 has 18 amino acids. J lost 2 bases, V lost 2 bases, and 8 bases had no gene match. CDR1 is SGHVS and CDR2 is FQNEAQ in the germline V gene. The DNA for the CDR3 is TGTGCCAGCAGCTTAAGGGGACTAGATTTCACTGGGGCCAACGTCCTGACTTTC. It specifies CASSLRGLDFTGANVLTF. Using reference TRBV7-8 and TRBJ2-6 for the parts outside the CDR3, the full variable domain is GAGVSQSPRYKVAKRGQDVALRCDPISGHVSLFWYQQALGQGPEFLTYFQNEAQLDKSGLPSDRFFAERPEGSVSTLKIQRTQQEDSAVYLCASSLRGLDFTGANVLTFGAGSRLTVL.

This chain connects TRBV7-8 to TRBJ2-5; a weak D match, TRBD1 (7 bases). The CDR3 totals 15 residues. The V gene lost 3 bases and the J gene lost 5 bases, with 16 bases spanning the gap. CDR1 is SGHVS and CDR2 is FQNEAQ in the germline V gene. In DNA, the CDR3 is TGTGCCAGCAGCTTTTCAGGGGGGTTGCAGGAGACCCAGTACTTC. It is translated as CASSFSGGLQETQYF.

Only a few counts were recorded for this clonotype. This chain connects TRBV27 to TRBJ2-3; D tentatively fits TRBD1 or TRBD2 (5 bases each). The CDR3 consists of 15 residues. CDR1 and CDR2 (germline): MNHEY, SMNVEV (reference sequence). V dropped 5 bases and J dropped 8 bases, with 20 bases sitting between them. In DNA, the CDR3 is TGTGCCAGCAGTCCGGGACGAATGAGGTCAGGTACGCAGTATTTT. Its translation: CASSPGRMRSGTQYF.